What follows is one T cell receptor (beta chain) and its context. Antigen: not known. V gave up 6 bases and J gave up 0 bases, with 11 bases separating them. The CDR3 length is 15 residues. Germline V gene lookup returns CDR1 SNHLY and CDR2 FYNNEI. Repertoires were generated with immunoSEQ multiplex PCR, while TCRdb's copy carries only in-frame clones and drops some. The sample has 110,000 to 150,000 clones; just under 95% are singletons. This sample is part of a study of T cell responses to AZD1222 COVID-19 vaccine. Whole-study results and caveats: Unmutated variant regions are reportedly the target of nearly half of TCRs that are spike-specific. Only a handful of people who got AZD1222 tested seropositive at baseline.

This sequence joins TRBV2 and TRBJ1-4; unclear D gene. The receptor's source is an adult who had recovered from COVID-19. The sample consisted of peripheral blood, taken after recovery from COVID-19. DNA of the CDR3: TGTGCCAGCAGGGGAGGAGTGGCAACTAATGAAAAACTGTTTTTT. It yields the protein CASRGGVATNEKLFF.